This record looks at one T cell receptor beta chain sequence and its context. Its antigen is currently unknown. The primer mix had 60 Vbeta and 13 Jbeta primers. The repertoire was sequenced with immunoSEQ multiplex PCR; TCRdb's copy has only in-frame clones and lacks some. The table includes fewer than 150,000 clones, 82% detected once. The data were obtained in a study of cytomegalovirus exposure and HLA in healthy donors. The germline CDR1 and CDR2 sequences are MNHNS and SASEGT. The CDR3 length is 14 residues. Trimming took 4 bases from V and 8 from J; bases not matched to a gene: 7. Study findings and constraints: Serostatus for CMV was the only available immune exposure information.

V is TRBV6-1 and J is TRBJ2-1; 8 nucleotides line up with TRBD1. The specimen was PBMCs. This receptor was obtained from a woman between 18 and 29 years old in good health and CMV-seronegative. CDR3 DNA sequence: TGTGCCAGCAGTGCTTGGGACAGGCGGGATGAGCAGTTCTTC. Amino acid sequence: CASSAWDRRDEQFF.